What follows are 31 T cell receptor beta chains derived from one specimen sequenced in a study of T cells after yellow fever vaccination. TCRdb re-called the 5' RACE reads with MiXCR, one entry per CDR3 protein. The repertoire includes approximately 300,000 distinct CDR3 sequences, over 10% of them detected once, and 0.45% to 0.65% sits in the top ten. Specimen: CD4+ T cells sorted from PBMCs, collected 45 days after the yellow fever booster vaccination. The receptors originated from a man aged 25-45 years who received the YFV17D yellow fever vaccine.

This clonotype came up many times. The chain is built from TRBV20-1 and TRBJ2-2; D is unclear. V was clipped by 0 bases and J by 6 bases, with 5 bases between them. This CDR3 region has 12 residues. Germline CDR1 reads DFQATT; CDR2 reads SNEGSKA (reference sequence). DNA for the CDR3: TGCAGTGCTAGAGATGGGCCCGGGGAGCTGTTTTTT. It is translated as CSARDGPGELFF.

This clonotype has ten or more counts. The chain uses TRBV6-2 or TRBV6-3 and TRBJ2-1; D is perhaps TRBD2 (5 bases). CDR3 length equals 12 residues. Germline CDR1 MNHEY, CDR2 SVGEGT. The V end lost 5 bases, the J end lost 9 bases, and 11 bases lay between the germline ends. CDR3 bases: TGTGCCAGCAGTAAACTAGAGCTTGAGCAGTTCTTC. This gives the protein CASSKLELEQFF.

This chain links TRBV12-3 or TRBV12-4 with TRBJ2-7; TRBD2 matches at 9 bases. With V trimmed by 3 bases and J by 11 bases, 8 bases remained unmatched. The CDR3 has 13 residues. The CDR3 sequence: CASSFSGRSFEYF. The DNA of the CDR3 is TGTGCCAGCAGTTTTAGCGGGAGAAGTTTTGAGTACTTC.

In DNA form, the CDR3 reads TGTGCCAGCAGTCGTTCTAGCGGATACAATGAGCAGTTCTTC. Its translation: CASSRSSGYNEQFF. The rearrangement uses TRBV6-1 and TRBJ2-1; 7 bases align to TRBD2. Germline V gene sequence: CDR1 MNHNS, CDR2 SASEGT. The CDR3 spans 14 residues. J gave up 4 bases and V 5 bases, and 5 bases lay outside the gene matches.

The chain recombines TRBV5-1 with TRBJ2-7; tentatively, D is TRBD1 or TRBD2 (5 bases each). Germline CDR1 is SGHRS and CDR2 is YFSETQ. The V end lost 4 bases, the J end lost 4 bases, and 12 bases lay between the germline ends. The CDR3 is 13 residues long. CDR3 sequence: CASSGGPEYEQYF. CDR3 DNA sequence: TGCGCCAGCAGCGGGGGACCGGAGTACGAGCAGTACTTC.

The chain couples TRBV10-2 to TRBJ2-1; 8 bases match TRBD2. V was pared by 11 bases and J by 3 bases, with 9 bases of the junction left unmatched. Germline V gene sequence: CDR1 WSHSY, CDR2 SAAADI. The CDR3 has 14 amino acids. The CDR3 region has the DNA TGCGCCGGGAAAGTCGGGACTAGCTACAATGAGCAGTTCTTC. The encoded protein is CAGKVGTSYNEQFF.

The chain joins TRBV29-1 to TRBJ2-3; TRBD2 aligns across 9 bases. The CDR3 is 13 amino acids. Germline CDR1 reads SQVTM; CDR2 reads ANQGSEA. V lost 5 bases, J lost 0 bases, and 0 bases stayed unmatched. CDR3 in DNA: TGCAGCGTTACTAGCGGGAGCACAGATACGCAGTATTTT. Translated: CSVTSGSTDTQYF.

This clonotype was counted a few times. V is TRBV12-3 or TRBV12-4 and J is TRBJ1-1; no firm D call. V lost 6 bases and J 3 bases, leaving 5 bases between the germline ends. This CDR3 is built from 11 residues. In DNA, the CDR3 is TGTGCCAGCAGGGAATACACTGAAGCTTTCTTT. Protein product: CASREYTEAFF.

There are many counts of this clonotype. The CDR3 loop reads CSVDRGGGYEQYF. In DNA form, the CDR3 reads TGCAGCGTTGATCGAGGTGGGGGCTACGAGCAGTACTTC. The chain has TRBV29-1 and TRBJ2-7; D possibly matches TRBD1 or TRBD2 (5 bases each). CDR3 length: 13 residues. The germline CDR1 and CDR2 sequences are SQVTM and ANQGSEA. V was cut by 3 bases and J by 3 bases, with 12 bases left in between.

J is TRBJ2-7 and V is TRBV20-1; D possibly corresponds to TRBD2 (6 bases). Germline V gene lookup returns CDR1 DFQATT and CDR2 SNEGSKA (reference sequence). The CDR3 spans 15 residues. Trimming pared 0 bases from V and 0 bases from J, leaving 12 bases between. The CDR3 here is CSARDLAGSSYEQYF. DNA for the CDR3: TGCAGTGCTAGAGATCTCGCGGGAAGCTCCTACGAGCAGTACTTC.

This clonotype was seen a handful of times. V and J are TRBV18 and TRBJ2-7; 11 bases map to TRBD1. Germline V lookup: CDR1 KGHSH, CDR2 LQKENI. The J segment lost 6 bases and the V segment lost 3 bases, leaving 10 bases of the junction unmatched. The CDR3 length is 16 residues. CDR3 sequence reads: CASSPRTGGGIGEQYF. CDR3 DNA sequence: TGTGCCAGCTCACCCCGGACAGGGGGCGGCATAGGCGAGCAGTACTTC.

CDR3 sequence (DNA): TGTGCCACCAGGGAGGACAGGGGATCCTACAATGAGCAGTTCTTC. This encodes CATREDRGSYNEQFF. The chain couples TRBV15 to TRBJ2-1, with 9 nucleotides matching TRBD1. V gave up 6 bases and J gave up 1 base; unmatched junction bases: 4. This CDR3 spans 15 amino acids. CDR1 is LNHNV, CDR2 YYDKDF, per germline (reference sequence).

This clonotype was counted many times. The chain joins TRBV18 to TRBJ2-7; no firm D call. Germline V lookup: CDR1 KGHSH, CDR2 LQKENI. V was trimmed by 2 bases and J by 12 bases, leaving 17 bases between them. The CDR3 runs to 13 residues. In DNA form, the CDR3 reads TGTGCCAGCTCACCAGCAGGCAACCCCACTGGGTACTTC. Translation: CASSPAGNPTGYF.

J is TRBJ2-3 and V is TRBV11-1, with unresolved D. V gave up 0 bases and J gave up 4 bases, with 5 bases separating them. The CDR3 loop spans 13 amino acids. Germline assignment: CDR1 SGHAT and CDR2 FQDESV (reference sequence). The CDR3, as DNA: TGTGCCAGCAGCTTAGCAAACCCAGATACGCAGTATTTT. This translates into CASSLANPDTQYF.

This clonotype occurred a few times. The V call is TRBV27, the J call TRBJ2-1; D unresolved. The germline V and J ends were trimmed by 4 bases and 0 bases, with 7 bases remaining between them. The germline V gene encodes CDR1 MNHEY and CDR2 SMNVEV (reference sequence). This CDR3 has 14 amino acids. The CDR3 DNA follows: TGTGCCAGCAGTTCGCTACCCTCCTACAATGAGCAGTTCTTC. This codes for CASSSLPSYNEQFF.

The CDR3 is CSARDRRGSQTQYF. The CDR3 DNA reads TGCAGTGCTAGAGATAGGAGAGGGAGCCAGACCCAGTACTTC. The chain uses TRBV20-1 and TRBJ2-5; TRBD2 might be the D (5 bases). The V and J ends lost 0 bases and 6 bases respectively, with 14 bases between them. Germline CDR1 DFQATT, CDR2 SNEGSKA (reference sequence). The CDR3 loop spans 14 amino acids.

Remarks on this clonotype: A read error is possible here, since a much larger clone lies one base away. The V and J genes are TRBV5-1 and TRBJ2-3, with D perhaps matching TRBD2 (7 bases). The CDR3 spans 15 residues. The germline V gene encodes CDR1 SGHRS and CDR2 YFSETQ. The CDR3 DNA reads TGCGCCAGCAGCATACAGGGAGGGGTCACATATACGCAGTATTTT. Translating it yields CASSIQGGVTYTQYF.

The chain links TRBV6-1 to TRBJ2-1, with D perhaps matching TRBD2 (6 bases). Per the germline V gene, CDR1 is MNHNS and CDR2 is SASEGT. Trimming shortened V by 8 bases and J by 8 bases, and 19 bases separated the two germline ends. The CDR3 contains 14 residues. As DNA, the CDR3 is TGTGCCAGCTGCCCAGCTATCGGGAGTTATGAGCAGTTCTTC. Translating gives CASCPAIGSYEQFF.

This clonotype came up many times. The CDR3 nucleotides are TGCAGTGCAGAGACAGGGGCTGAGACCCAGTACTTC. Its translation is CSAETGAETQYF. The rearrangement joins TRBV20-1 to TRBJ2-5; 8 nucleotides line up with TRBD1. Germline-derived CDR1 and CDR2 are DFQATT and SNEGSKA (reference sequence). The ends lost 6 bases at V and 5 bases at J; junction bases unmatched: 5. There are 12 residues in the CDR3.

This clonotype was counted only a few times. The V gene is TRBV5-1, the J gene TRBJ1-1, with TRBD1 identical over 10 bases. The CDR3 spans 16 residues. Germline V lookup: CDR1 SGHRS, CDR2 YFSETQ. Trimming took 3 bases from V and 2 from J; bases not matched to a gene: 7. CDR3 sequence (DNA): TGCGCCAGCAGCTCAACCCAGACAGGGGGCAACACTGAAGCTTTCTTT. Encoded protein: CASSSTQTGGNTEAFF.

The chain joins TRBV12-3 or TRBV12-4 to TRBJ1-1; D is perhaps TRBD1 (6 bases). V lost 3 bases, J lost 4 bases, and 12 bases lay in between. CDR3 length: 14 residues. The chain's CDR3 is CASSFGGGPTEAFF. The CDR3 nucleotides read TGTGCCAGCAGTTTTGGGGGGGGGCCCACTGAAGCTTTCTTT.

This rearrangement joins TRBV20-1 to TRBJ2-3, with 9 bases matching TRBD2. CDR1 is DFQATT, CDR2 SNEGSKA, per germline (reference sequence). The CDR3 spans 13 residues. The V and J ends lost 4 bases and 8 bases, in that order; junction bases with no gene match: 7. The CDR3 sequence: CSATIRGRGTQYF. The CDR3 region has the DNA TGCAGTGCTACGATTCGCGGGAGGGGTACGCAGTATTTT.

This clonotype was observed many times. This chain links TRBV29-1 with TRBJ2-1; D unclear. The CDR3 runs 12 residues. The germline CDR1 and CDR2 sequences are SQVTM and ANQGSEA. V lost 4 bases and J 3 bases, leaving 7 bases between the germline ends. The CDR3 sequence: CSVAKVYNEQFF. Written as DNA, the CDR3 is TGCAGCGTTGCCAAGGTCTACAATGAGCAGTTCTTC.

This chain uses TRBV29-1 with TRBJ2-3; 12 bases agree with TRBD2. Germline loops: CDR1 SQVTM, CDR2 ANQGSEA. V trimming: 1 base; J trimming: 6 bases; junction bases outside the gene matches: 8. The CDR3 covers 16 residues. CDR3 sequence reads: CSVEGLAGEPGDTQYF. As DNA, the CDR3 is TGCAGCGTTGAAGGACTAGCGGGAGAACCGGGGGATACGCAGTATTTT.

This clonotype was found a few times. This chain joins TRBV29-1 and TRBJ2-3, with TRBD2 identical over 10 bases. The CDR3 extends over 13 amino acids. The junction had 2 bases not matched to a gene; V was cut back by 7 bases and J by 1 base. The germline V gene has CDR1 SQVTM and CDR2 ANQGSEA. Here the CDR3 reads CSDTSGGTDTQYF. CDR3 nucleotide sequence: TGCAGCGACACTAGCGGGGGCACAGATACGCAGTATTTT.

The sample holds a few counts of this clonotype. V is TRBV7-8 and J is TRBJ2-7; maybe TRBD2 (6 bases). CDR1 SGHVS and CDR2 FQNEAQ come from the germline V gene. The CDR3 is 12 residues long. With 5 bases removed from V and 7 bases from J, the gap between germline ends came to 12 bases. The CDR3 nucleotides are TGTGCCAGCAGCCGGATGGGGGGAGAGCAGTACTTC. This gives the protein CASSRMGGEQYF.

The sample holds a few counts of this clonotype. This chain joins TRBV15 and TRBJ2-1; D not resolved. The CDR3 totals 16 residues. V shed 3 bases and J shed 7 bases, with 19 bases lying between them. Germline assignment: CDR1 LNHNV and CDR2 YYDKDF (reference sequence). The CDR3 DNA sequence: TGTGCCACCAGCAGCGCTGGCCGAAATAGGCCTAATGAGCAGTTCTTC. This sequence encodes CATSSAGRNRPNEQFF.

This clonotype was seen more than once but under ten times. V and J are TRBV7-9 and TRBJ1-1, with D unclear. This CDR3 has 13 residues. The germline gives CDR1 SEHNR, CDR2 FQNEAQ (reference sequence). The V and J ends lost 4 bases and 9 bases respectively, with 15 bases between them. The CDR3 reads CASSSRGRLKAFF. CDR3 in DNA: TGTGCCAGCAGCTCCCGAGGGAGATTAAAAGCTTTCTTT.

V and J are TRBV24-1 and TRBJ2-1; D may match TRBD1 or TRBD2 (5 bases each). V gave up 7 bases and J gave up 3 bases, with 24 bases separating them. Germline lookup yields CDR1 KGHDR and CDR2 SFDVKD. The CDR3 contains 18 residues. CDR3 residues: CATRLWLNGTHNYNEQFF. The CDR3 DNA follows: TGTGCCACCAGACTTTGGTTGAATGGGACCCACAACTACAATGAGCAGTTCTTC.

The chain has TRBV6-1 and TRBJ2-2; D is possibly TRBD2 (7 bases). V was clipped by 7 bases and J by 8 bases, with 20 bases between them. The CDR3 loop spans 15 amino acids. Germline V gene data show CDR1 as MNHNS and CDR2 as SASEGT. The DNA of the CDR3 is TGTGCCAGCAAGAGGGGGGGCTCTCATATGGGGGAGCTGTTTTTT. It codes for CASKRGGSHMGELFF.

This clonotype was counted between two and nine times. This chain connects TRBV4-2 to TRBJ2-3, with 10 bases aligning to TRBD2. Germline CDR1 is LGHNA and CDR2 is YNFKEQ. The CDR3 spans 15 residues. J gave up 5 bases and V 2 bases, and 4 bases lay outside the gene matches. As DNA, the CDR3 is TGTGCCAGCAGCCAACTAGCGGGAGCGGTAGATACGCAGTATTTT. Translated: CASSQLAGAVDTQYF.